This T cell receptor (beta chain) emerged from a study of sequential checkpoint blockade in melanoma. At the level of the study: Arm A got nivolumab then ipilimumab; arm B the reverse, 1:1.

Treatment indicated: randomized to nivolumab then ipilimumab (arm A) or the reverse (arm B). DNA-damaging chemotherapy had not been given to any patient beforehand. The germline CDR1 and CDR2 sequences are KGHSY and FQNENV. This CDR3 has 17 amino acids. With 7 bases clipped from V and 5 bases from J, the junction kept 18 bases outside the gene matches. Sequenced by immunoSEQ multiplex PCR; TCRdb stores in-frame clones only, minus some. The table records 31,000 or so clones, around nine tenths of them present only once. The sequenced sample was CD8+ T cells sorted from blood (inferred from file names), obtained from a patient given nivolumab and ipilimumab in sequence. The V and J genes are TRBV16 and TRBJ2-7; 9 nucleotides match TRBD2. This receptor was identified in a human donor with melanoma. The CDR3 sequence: CASTPRERGARVDEQYF. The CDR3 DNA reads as TGTGCCAGCACCCCAAGGGAGCGGGGGGCCCGGGTGGACGAGCAGTACTTC.